This T cell receptor (beta chain) originates from a study of neurological immune-mediated disorders. Across the study: The study included around 35 multiple sclerosis patients, about 31 relapsing-remitting and 3 secondary progressive. Notes on the study in general: A possible signature appeared as one related-CDR3 cluster, in which phylogenetic grouping placed the repertoires of 18 of 34 multiple sclerosis patients. Neither clinical nor MRI features were found to be associated with the multiple sclerosis repertoire cluster.

V gave up 2 bases and J gave up 13 bases, with 12 bases separating them. Germline CDR1 MNHNY, CDR2 SVGAGI (reference sequence). The CDR3 covers 13 residues. The making of cDNA relied on 5'RACE with 10-nucleotide random UMIs. A single record per CDR3 protein comes from TCRdb applying MiXCR to the 5' RACE reads. Of about 58,000 distinct CDR3 sequences in the sample, around 3.4% are singletons; the top ten hold approximately 6.6%. This clonotype was detected ten times or more. Its antigen is still unknown. The sample taken for sequencing was PBMCs. J is TRBJ1-6 and V is TRBV6-6; D gene unclear. The receptor was derived from a woman aged 55-70 years with multiple sclerosis. Here the CDR3 DNA reads TGTGCCAGCAGTTACACGGCCGGTCGGCCCCTCCACTTT. Translating gives CASSYTAGRPLHF.